The clone carrying this T cell receptor beta chain has just one count. This entry belongs to a study of blood T cell repertoires in COVID-19. Background on the study: Sites in the United States, Italy and Spain provided acute and convalescent COVID-19 samples. Sources were T cells, B-cell-depleted T cells, or PBMCs; the material itself was cDNA or gDNA.

This CDR3 is built from 14 residues. Germline CDR1 and CDR2: ENHRY and SYGVKD. The junction had 6 bases not matched to a gene; V was cut back by 4 bases and J by 3 bases. Seattle patients were enrolled during active infection and followed longitudinally. Original analysis: Reference gene primers were amplified, and this amplification served to estimate nucleated cell counts. Clones were read by immunoSEQ multiplex PCR, and TCRdb kept only the in-frame ones, dropping some. V, J and clone size are those of that table, while D and trimming were read from the DNA. This table has about 170,000 clones, roughly 88% appearing once.

The source of this sequence is a man aged 80 or over with COVID-19, enrolled during active disease. The chain is built from TRBV10-3 and TRBJ2-7, with 7 bases fitting TRBD2. The sample comprised peripheral blood. The CDR3, as DNA: TGTGCCATCAGTGCGAGGCGGGGGAACTACGAGCAGTACTTC. Translated: CAISARRGNYEQYF.